What follows is one T cell receptor beta chain and its context. The sample is drawn from a study of control samples from healthy donors and cancer patients. The method was immunoSEQ multiplex PCR; TCRdb's version includes in-frame clones alone and lacks a portion of them. The sample consists of about 170,000 clones, over 85% of them appearing once. The CDR3 covers 13 residues. V lost 5 bases, J lost 3 bases, and 1 base stayed unmatched. The germline CDR1 and CDR2 sequences are LNHDA and SQIVND (reference sequence). The TCR originated in a man aged 25-40 years in good health. Sequencing was done on a sample of blood. The J gene is TRBJ2-5, the V gene TRBV19; 9 nucleotides match TRBD1. The CDR3 here is CASSDRGEETQYF. The CDR3 DNA sequence: TGTGCCAGTAGTGACAGGGGGGAAGAGACCCAGTACTTC.